The clone carrying this T cell receptor (beta chain) was recorded many times. The CDR3 length is 14 residues. V lost 0 bases and J lost 1, with 7 bases in between. Germline V CDR1 and CDR2: SGHDT, YYEEEE. These data come from a study of spatial heterogeneity in lung cancer. Time point described: sample taken at primary tumor resection. Unsorted whole RNA from tumor, nontumor lung or frozen PBMC underwent sequencing. A single record per CDR3 protein comes from TCRdb applying MiXCR to the 5' RACE reads. The sample consists of approximately 90,000 distinct CDR3 sequences, roughly 9.5% of them appearing once.

This TCR was sampled from a male donor with early-stage non-small cell lung cancer. The input for sequencing was PBMCs, taken at surgery. The chain joins TRBV5-6 to TRBJ1-2; D might be TRBD1 (5 bases). CDR3 sequence reads: CASSLGQNNYGYTF. DNA for the CDR3: TGTGCCAGCAGCTTGGGACAGAATAACTATGGCTACACCTTC.